Listed below are T cell receptor beta chains from one sample, sequenced in a study of T cell responses to AZD1222 COVID-19 vaccine. Using immunoSEQ multiplex PCR, the repertoire was profiled, and TCRdb retains in-frame clones only, with some absent. The table lists 75,000 to 90,000 clones, approximately 85% of them singletons. Sequencing used peripheral blood, obtained 28 days after the second AZD1222 dose. Source of these receptors: an adult who received the AZD1222 COVID-19 vaccine. Both conserved end residues are part of each CDR3. A D gene is named only where the DNA matches it firmly. Rows may omit the clone size; those that give it use once, few, many or a size class.

j_gene: TRBJ1-3; len: 14; d_gene: .; abundance: .; v_gene: TRBV25-1; CDR3nt: TGTGCCAGCAGTGACGTGGGGACGGGAAACACCATATATTTT; CDR3aa: CASSDVGTGNTIYF
j_gene: TRBJ1-3; len: 13; d_gene: TRBD1; abundance: .; v_gene: TRBV25-1; CDR3nt: TGTGCCAGCAGGGGGACAGGGGGAAACACCATATATTTT; CDR3aa: CASRGTGGNTIYF
j_gene: TRBJ1-1; len: 14; d_gene: .; abundance: .; v_gene: TRBV2; CDR3nt: TGTGCCAGCAGTACCGAGGGGGGGAACACTGAAGCTTTCTTT; CDR3aa: CASSTEGGNTEAFF
j_gene: TRBJ1-1; len: 13; d_gene: .; abundance: few; v_gene: TRBV10-3; CDR3nt: TGTGCCATCAGTCGGGACGGGAACACTGAAGCTTTCTTT; CDR3aa: CAISRDGNTEAFF
j_gene: TRBJ2-3; len: 16; d_gene: .; abundance: .; v_gene: TRBV5-4; CDR3nt: TGTGCCAGCAGCCGCCGGGTAGCGGAGGGGACAGATACGCAGTATTTT; CDR3aa: CASSRRVAEGTDTQYF
j_gene: TRBJ1-1; len: 12; d_gene: TRBD1; abundance: .; v_gene: TRBV28; CDR3nt: TGTGCCAGTTCGACAGGGGACACTGAAGCTTTCTTT; CDR3aa: CASSTGDTEAFF
j_gene: TRBJ1-5; len: 13; d_gene: .; abundance: .; v_gene: TRBV6-5; CDR3nt: TGTGCCAGCAGGTACAGGGTAGGTCAGCCCCAGCATTTT; CDR3aa: CASRYRVGQPQHF
j_gene: TRBJ1-2; len: 14; d_gene: .; abundance: .; v_gene: TRBV10-3; CDR3nt: TGTGCCATCAGTGAGGGATTGAGGGGCTATGGCTACACCTTC; CDR3aa: CAISEGLRGYGYTF
j_gene: TRBJ2-1; len: 15; d_gene: TRBD1; abundance: .; v_gene: TRBV13; CDR3nt: TGTGCCAGCAGCCGACCGGGACAGACATACAATGAGCAGTTCTTC; CDR3aa: CASSRPGQTYNEQFF
j_gene: TRBJ1-4; len: 15; d_gene: .; abundance: .; v_gene: TRBV19; CDR3nt: TGTGCCAGTAGTACCCAGGGAACTACTAATGAAAAACTGTTTTTT; CDR3aa: CASSTQGTTNEKLFF
j_gene: TRBJ1-2; len: 14; d_gene: TRBD1; abundance: .; v_gene: TRBV7-2; CDR3nt: TGTGCCAGCAGCGAGGGACAGGTCGGGTATGGCTACACCTTC; CDR3aa: CASSEGQVGYGYTF
j_gene: TRBJ2-2; len: 14; d_gene: .; abundance: .; v_gene: TRBV24-1; CDR3nt: TGTGCCACCAGTGATTCGGGCAGCCCTGGGGAGCTGTTTTTT; CDR3aa: CATSDSGSPGELFF
j_gene: TRBJ2-7; len: 15; d_gene: TRBD2; abundance: few; v_gene: TRBV5-4; CDR3nt: TGTGCCAGCAGCTTGGAACTAGCGGGAGGCCACGAGCAGTACTTC; CDR3aa: CASSLELAGGHEQYF
j_gene: TRBJ2-1; len: 14; d_gene: TRBD2; abundance: .; v_gene: TRBV4-3; CDR3nt: TGCGCCAGTGCCGGGACTAGCGGGAACGATGAGCAGTTCTTC; CDR3aa: CASAGTSGNDEQFF
j_gene: TRBJ2-3; len: 16; d_gene: TRBD2; abundance: .; v_gene: TRBV27; CDR3nt: TGTGCCAGCAGTCCCCGGACTAGCGGGGGGTTGAATACGCAGTATTTT; CDR3aa: CASSPRTSGGLNTQYF
j_gene: TRBJ2-1; len: 15; d_gene: TRBD2; abundance: .; v_gene: TRBV28; CDR3nt: TGTGCCAGCGGCCTAGCGGGGGGGCCCGGCAATGAGCAGTTCTTC; CDR3aa: CASGLAGGPGNEQFF
j_gene: TRBJ2-3; len: 15; d_gene: TRBD2; abundance: .; v_gene: TRBV5-4; CDR3nt: TGTGCCAGCAGCTTTGGCGGGGGGCGTACAGATACGCAGTATTTT; CDR3aa: CASSFGGGRTDTQYF
j_gene: TRBJ1-5; len: 15; d_gene: TRBD1; abundance: .; v_gene: TRBV6-1; CDR3nt: TGTGCCAGCAGTGAGGACAGGGTCGGCAATCAGCCCCAGCATTTT; CDR3aa: CASSEDRVGNQPQHF
j_gene: TRBJ2-5; len: 15; d_gene: .; abundance: once; v_gene: TRBV9; CDR3nt: TGTGCCAGCAGCGTAGCCCCGGACCTACAAGAGACCCAGTACTTC; CDR3aa: CASSVAPDLQETQYF
j_gene: TRBJ1-5; len: 16; d_gene: .; abundance: .; v_gene: TRBV19; CDR3nt: TGTGCCAGTAGCCCATCAGGGGAATTAAGCAATCAGCCCCAGCATTTT; CDR3aa: CASSPSGELSNQPQHF
j_gene: TRBJ2-2; len: 12; d_gene: .; abundance: .; v_gene: TRBV7-7; CDR3nt: TGTGCCAGCAGCTTGGGGTCCGGGGAGCTGTTTTTT; CDR3aa: CASSLGSGELFF
j_gene: TRBJ2-3; len: 15; d_gene: TRBD2; abundance: .; v_gene: TRBV4-3; CDR3nt: TGCGCCAGCAGCCAATTAGCGGGGGGGCGGGATACGCAGTATTTT; CDR3aa: CASSQLAGGRDTQYF
j_gene: TRBJ1-2; len: 13; d_gene: TRBD1; abundance: .; v_gene: TRBV2; CDR3nt: TGTGCCAGCAGTGAGACAGGGAACTATGGCTACACCTTC; CDR3aa: CASSETGNYGYTF
j_gene: TRBJ1-2; len: 14; d_gene: .; abundance: .; v_gene: TRBV6-6; CDR3nt: TGTGCCAGCAGTTACTCGACCCGGTCAGGGGCCGACACCTTC; CDR3aa: CASSYSTRSGADTF
j_gene: TRBJ2-1; len: 16; d_gene: TRBD2; abundance: .; v_gene: TRBV18; CDR3nt: TGTGCCAGCTCACCCACTAGCGGGCAATCCTACAATGAGCAGTTCTTC; CDR3aa: CASSPTSGQSYNEQFF
j_gene: TRBJ2-7; len: 14; d_gene: .; abundance: .; v_gene: TRBV7-9; CDR3nt: TGTGCCAGCAGCCTCGACAGGACTTACTACGAGCAGTACTTC; CDR3aa: CASSLDRTYYEQYF
j_gene: TRBJ1-2; len: 18; d_gene: TRBD1; abundance: .; v_gene: TRBV6-1; CDR3nt: TGTGCCAGCAGTGGGTACAGGGGGCGCATTCCACCATCCTATGGCTACACCTTC; CDR3aa: CASSGYRGRIPPSYGYTF
j_gene: TRBJ1-4; len: 14; d_gene: .; abundance: .; v_gene: TRBV27; CDR3nt: TGTGCCAGCAGTTTCGGACTTCTTAATGAAAAACTGTTTTTT; CDR3aa: CASSFGLLNEKLFF
j_gene: TRBJ2-7; len: 16; d_gene: TRBD1; abundance: .; v_gene: TRBV28; CDR3nt: TGTGCCAGCAGTACACCCTCCGGGACAGGGGGGGTCGAGCAGTACTTC; CDR3aa: CASSTPSGTGGVEQYF